This passage covers 27 T cell receptor beta chains from one sample sequenced in a study of T-cell reconstitution after alpha-beta-depleted transplantation in children. TCRbeta library construction was performed incorporating unique molecular identifiers. TCRdb re-derived calls from the PCR reads in MiXCR, one entry per CDR3 protein. This sample has about 260,000 distinct CDR3 sequences; 8.2% occur once, and the top ten carry under 8%. The material sequenced was PBMCs, mostly from graft donor cells, taken 180 days after TCRalphabeta/CD19-depleted stem cell transplant. The origin of the receptors is a male patient under 18 who had a stem cell transplant for acute lymphoblastic leukemia, so the T cells may come from the graft donor.

Many counts were recorded for this clonotype. The CDR3 DNA follows: TGTGCCAGCAGTGACCCCGGGGAGCTGTTTTTT. Protein sequence: CASSDPGELFF. The J gene is TRBJ2-2, the V gene TRBV2; unclear D gene. V was clipped by 3 bases and J by 6 bases, with 2 bases between them. The CDR3 runs to 11 residues. Germline values: CDR1 SNHLY, CDR2 FYNNEI.

Many counts were recorded for this clonotype. This chain links TRBV12-3 or TRBV12-4 with TRBJ2-3; 7 positions match TRBD1. This CDR3 is 15 amino acids long. The trim removed 7 bases at V and 3 bases at J, leaving 10 bases unmatched. This CDR3 is CASTFTGARTDTQYF. The CDR3 bases are TGTGCCAGCACTTTTACAGGGGCGCGTACAGATACGCAGTATTTT.

This clonotype has ten or more counts. This chain links TRBV27 with TRBJ1-6; D not resolved. The germline CDR1 and CDR2 sequences are MNHEY and SMNVEV (reference sequence). The germline V and J ends were trimmed by 4 bases and 5 bases, with 6 bases remaining between them. This CDR3 spans 13 amino acids. The CDR3 sequence is CASSSHHNSPLHF. Here the CDR3 DNA reads TGTGCCAGCAGTTCACACCATAATTCACCCCTCCACTTT.

This clonotype showed up many times. The chain carries TRBV4-2 and TRBJ1-2, with D perhaps matching TRBD1 (5 bases). The CDR3 has 20 residues. Trimming pared 1 base from V and 0 bases from J, leaving 24 bases between. Germline V gene lookup returns CDR1 LGHNA and CDR2 YNFKEQ. For the CDR3, the DNA is TGTGCCAGCAGCCAAGTCGGGTTGGGGCGGATACTATACCCTAACTATGGCTACACCTTC. Translated: CASSQVGLGRILYPNYGYTF.

This clonotype was seen many times. The rearrangement links TRBV28 to TRBJ2-7; D call uncertain. The length of the CDR3 is 15 residues. With 3 bases removed from V and 5 bases from J, the gap between germline ends came to 17 bases. Germline V gene sequence: CDR1 MDHEN, CDR2 SYDVKM. As DNA, the CDR3 is TGTGCCAGCAGTTTCCGACCGGTAGTACTGAACGAGCAGTACTTC. It yields the protein CASSFRPVVLNEQYF.

This clonotype was found a few times. The CDR3 DNA reads TGTGCCAGCAGTGTAACTGGGGGTTCTGGGAACACTGAAGCTTTCTTT. This gives the protein CASSVTGGSGNTEAFF. The V call is TRBV6-1, the J call TRBJ1-1; the D gene is possibly TRBD1 (5 bases). The CDR3 runs 16 residues. The germline gives CDR1 MNHNS, CDR2 SASEGT. V was cut by 4 bases and J by 1 base, with 16 bases left in between.

This clonotype was recorded at least ten times. V is TRBV7-3 and J is TRBJ2-2, with TRBD1 matching 10 bases. The CDR3 spans 16 residues. J lost 7 bases, V lost 5 bases, and 10 bases had no gene match. CDR1 SGHTA and CDR2 FQGTGA come from the germline V gene. CDR3 nucleotide sequence: TGTGCCAGCAGCGCCCCGGGACAGGGGTATGGCGGGGAGCTGTTTTTT. Translated, it gives CASSAPGQGYGGELFF. Complete variable domain (other parts from reference TRBV7-3 and TRBJ2-2): GAGVSQTPSNKVTEKGKYVELRCDPISGHTALYWYRQSLGQGPEFLIYFQGTGAADDSGLPNDRFFAVRPEGSVSTLKIQRTERGDSAVYLCASSAPGQGYGGELFFGEGSRLTVL.

There are many counts of this clonotype. This chain joins TRBV3-1 and TRBJ2-2; D remains unclear. The CDR3 covers 13 residues. Deletions cut 4 bases from V and 6 bases from J, with 9 bases between. Germline values: CDR1 LGHDT, CDR2 YNNKEL (reference sequence). The CDR3 reads CASSLLGPGELFF. The CDR3 region has the DNA TGTGCCAGCAGCCTTCTAGGGCCCGGGGAGCTGTTTTTT.

This clonotype has at least ten counts. V usage is TRBV29-1 and J usage is TRBJ2-1; perhaps TRBD1 as D (6 bases). The CDR3 is 13 amino acids. Germline loops: CDR1 SQVTM, CDR2 ANQGSEA. The CDR3, as DNA: TGCATGACTGACAGGTGGTCCTACAATGAGCAGTTCTTC. It encodes CMTDRWSYNEQFF.

As regards this clonotype: A read error is possible here, since a much larger clone lies one base away. The J gene is TRBJ2-7, the V gene TRBV4-3; the D gene could be TRBD1 or TRBD2 (5 bases each). Trimming left V 2 bases short and J 4 bases short, with 12 bases between. Germline CDR1 LGHNA, CDR2 YSLEER. The CDR3 totals 14 residues. Written as DNA, the CDR3 is TGCGCCAGCAGCCAATCGCAGGGAGTTTACGAGCAGTACTTC. Protein: CASSQSQGVYEQYF.

This clonotype was detected many times. This sequence joins TRBV15 and TRBJ1-1; tentatively, D is TRBD1 (5 bases). The CDR3 covers 16 residues. Germline CDR1 is LNHNV and CDR2 is YYDKDF (reference sequence). V lost 1 base and J lost 5, with 17 bases in between. The CDR3 loop reads CATSRARAGLGTEAFF. The CDR3 nucleotides read TGTGCCACCAGCAGAGCACGTGCGGGGCTGGGGACTGAAGCTTTCTTT. The whole variable domain, remainder taken from reference TRBV15 and TRBJ1-1, is DAMVIQNPRYQVTQFGKPVTLSCSQTLNHNVMYWYQQKSSQAPKLLFHYYDKDFNNEADTPDNFQSRRPNTSFCFLDIRSPGLGDTAMYLCATSRARAGLGTEAFFGQGTRLTVV.

There are many counts of this clonotype. Written as DNA, the CDR3 is TGTGCCATCAGTGACCCGAGTGGGTGGGCTAGCAATCAGCCCCAGCATTTT. Translating gives CAISDPSGWASNQPQHF. The chain employs TRBV10-3 and TRBJ1-5; unclear D gene. The CDR3 spans 17 residues. Trimming stripped 3 bases from V and 0 bases from J, with 15 bases between. Germline CDR1 ENHRY, CDR2 SYGVKD.

This clonotype was seen repeatedly, ten times or more. This chain links TRBV7-9 with TRBJ1-2; 9 bases map to TRBD1. CDR3 length equals 14 residues. J lost 4 bases, V lost 3 bases, and 3 bases had no gene match. CDR1 SEHNR and CDR2 FQNEAQ come from the germline V gene (reference sequence). CDR3 region: CASSFRDRVYGYTF. CDR3 coding DNA: TGTGCCAGCAGCTTCCGGGACAGGGTCTATGGCTACACCTTC.

This clonotype was counted ten times or more. This chain uses TRBV7-2 with TRBJ1-1, with D unclear. The germline V gene encodes CDR1 SGHTA and CDR2 FQGNSA. The CDR3 consists of 14 residues. The V end was cut by 1 base, the J end by 1 base, with 7 bases between. CDR3 protein: CASSLGPQNTEAFF. CDR3 in DNA: TGTGCCAGCAGCTTAGGGCCCCAGAACACTGAAGCTTTCTTT.

The rearrangement joins TRBV12-3 or TRBV12-4 to TRBJ2-5; D is perhaps TRBD1 or TRBD2 (7 bases each). This CDR3 is built from 17 residues. Between the trimmed V and J ends, which lost 1 base and 3 bases, there was a span of 18 bases. In nucleotides, the CDR3 is TGTGCCAGCAGTTTAGGGGGAGGGGGCGCGAAGAAAGAGACCCAGTACTTC. It is translated as CASSLGGGGAKKETQYF.

This clonotype was picked up many times. The V call is TRBV4-3, the J call TRBJ2-1; D not certain. The CDR3 has 15 residues. Trimming left V 0 bases short and J 12 bases short, with 18 bases between. The germline CDR1 and CDR2 sequences are LGHNA and YSLEER. The CDR3 loop is CASSQESSLAKGQFF. The CDR3 DNA is TGCGCCAGCAGCCAAGAATCCAGTTTGGCTAAGGGGCAGTTCTTC.

This clonotype occurred many times. The rearrangement joins TRBV12-3 or TRBV12-4 to TRBJ2-4; D is possibly TRBD2 (6 bases). Deletions cut 4 bases from V and 6 bases from J, with 16 bases between. CDR3 length equals 15 residues. The CDR3 sequence is CASSSHGGRGNIQYF. DNA for the CDR3: TGTGCCAGCAGTTCCCACGGGGGTAGGGGAAACATTCAGTACTTC.

This clonotype occurred many times. V usage is TRBV20-1 and J usage is TRBJ1-2, with 8 bases identical to TRBD1. This CDR3 is 14 amino acids long. After removal of 2 bases from V and 5 bases from J, the junction contained 7 bases not matched to a gene. Germline V lookup: CDR1 DFQATT, CDR2 SNEGSKA (reference sequence). CDR3 nucleotides: TGCAGTGCTAGATCGGACAGGGTCCAATATGGCTACACCTTC. Amino acid sequence: CSARSDRVQYGYTF.

This clonotype was seen repeatedly, ten times or more. The chain has TRBV6-2 or TRBV6-3 and TRBJ1-5; D unresolved. Deletions cut 7 bases from V and 10 bases from J, with 20 bases between. The CDR3 contains 14 residues. Germline assignment: CDR1 MNHEY and CDR2 SVGEGT. The CDR3: CASTPDRFNLPQHF. The CDR3 DNA reads TGTGCCAGCACCCCGGACCGGTTCAACCTCCCCCAGCATTTT.

This clonotype was seen ten or more times. This chain links TRBV5-1 with TRBJ2-7; 8 bases agree with TRBD1. Germline V gene lookup returns CDR1 SGHRS and CDR2 YFSETQ. The ends lost 0 bases at V and 4 bases at J; junction bases unmatched: 6. The length of the CDR3 is 15 residues. The CDR3 loop reads CASSLDTGGTYEQYF. The CDR3 region has the DNA TGCGCCAGCAGCTTGGACACAGGGGGGACATACGAGCAGTACTTC.

This clonotype appeared many times. The V gene is TRBV5-1, the J gene TRBJ2-1; TRBD1 matches 9 bases. Trimming cost V 4 bases and J 4 bases; bases outside gene matches: 6. Germline lookup yields CDR1 SGHRS and CDR2 YFSETQ. The CDR3 is 15 residues long. CDR3 DNA sequence: TGCGCCAGCAGCCCAGGGACAGGGCTTTACAATGAGCAGTTCTTC. This codes for CASSPGTGLYNEQFF.

This clonotype was observed at least ten times. The V call is TRBV29-1, the J call TRBJ1-1; no clear D. From germline, CDR1 is SQVTM and CDR2 ANQGSEA. V was pared by 1 base and J by 0 bases, with 6 bases between. The CDR3 covers 13 residues. The CDR3 reads CSVEGQVNTEAFF. The CDR3 coding sequence is TGCAGCGTTGAAGGCCAGGTGAACACTGAAGCTTTCTTT.

At least ten counts were recorded for this clonotype. The chain has TRBV12-3 or TRBV12-4 and TRBJ2-2; 7 bases line up with TRBD1. The length of the CDR3 is 14 residues. Unmatched junction bases numbered 4, after V lost 5 bases and J lost 4 bases. CDR3 protein: CASSSPGGTGELFF. CDR3 sequence (DNA): TGTGCCAGCAGTAGCCCAGGGGGCACCGGGGAGCTGTTTTTT.

This clonotype was counted at least ten times. The gene calls are TRBV12-3 or TRBV12-4 and TRBJ2-1, with 9 bases matching TRBD2. The CDR3 is 14 amino acids. Trimming at V came to 5 bases and at J to 9 bases, leaving 8 bases not matched to a gene. The CDR3 region has the DNA TGTGCCAGCAGTAGACTAGCGGAAGTAGGTGAGCAGTTCTTC. Translating it yields CASSRLAEVGEQFF.

This clonotype was found many times. The chain carries TRBV6-5 and TRBJ2-1; 7 bases line up with TRBD2. Trimming removed 2 bases from V and 7 bases from J; junction bases left unmatched: 8. Germline V gene sequence: CDR1 MNHEY, CDR2 SVGAGI. This CDR3 spans 15 amino acids. The CDR3 here is CASSYGGGSRNEQFF. The CDR3 DNA is TGTGCCAGCAGTTACGGCGGCGGGAGTAGGAATGAGCAGTTCTTC.

The chain links TRBV6-5 to TRBJ2-7; tentatively, D is TRBD2 (6 bases). CDR1 is MNHEY, CDR2 SVGAGI, per germline. The CDR3 extends over 14 amino acids. The V and J ends lost 1 base and 2 bases respectively, with 9 bases between them. The CDR3 region is CASSYLGLPYEQYF. CDR3 nucleotides: TGTGCCAGCAGTTACTTGGGACTTCCCTACGAGCAGTACTTC.

This clonotype was seen ten or more times. CDR3 residues: CASSSGGLSTDTQYF. The CDR3 DNA follows: TGCGCCAGCAGCTCGGGGGGCCTCAGCACAGATACGCAGTATTTT. V and J are TRBV5-1 and TRBJ2-3; tentatively, D is TRBD2 (7 bases). V lost 3 bases to trimming and J lost 0 bases, with 11 bases between them. The CDR3 sequence is 15 residues long. From germline, CDR1 is SGHRS and CDR2 YFSETQ.